The sequence of this T cell receptor beta chain was determined in a study of T cell responses to AZD1222 COVID-19 vaccine (dated by TCRdb to about 2021). For context, the study as a whole: Because spike-specific TCR depth and breadth did not differ between the two schedules, AZD1222 recipients who got a second dose at roughly 4 weeks were pooled with those who got a second dose at roughly 12 weeks. Trial participants were enrolled into age subgroups of 18-55, 56-69 and 70-plus years, which contained around 150, 28 and 57 TCR-sequenced participants, respectively. TCR sequencing was performed for 230 to 250 trial participants, of whom around 200 were given two doses of AZD1222 and around 25 were given two doses of MenACWY control vaccine. Findings and caveats that apply to the study as a whole: Reportedly, almost half of the unique spike-specific TCRs recognized epitopes lying outside the regions that are mutated in the B.1.351 and B.1.1.7 variants. After two AZD1222 doses, spike-specific TCR breadth and depth were significantly higher than at day 0 and than in MenACWY recipients. Vaccine-associated CD4 TCRs spanned the whole spike protein, with dominant responses in regions 160-218 and 743-854. The 56-69-year group was small, and its depth increase did not reach significance, likely because of low power. Conclusions about previously exposed vaccinees are limited, since just 5 to 7 AZD1222 recipients were seropositive for SARS-CoV-2 at baseline. Because no day 14 peak-response samples were available, the repertoires could be characterized only after the peak T cell response. Participants were mostly white British and included more females than males, and it was suggested by the authors that clonal diversity may have been underestimated.

The CDR3 covers 13 residues, taking in both the cysteine and the phenylalanine. The entry retains the CDR3 DNA only, 39 bases that are in frame from base 1. CDR1 and CDR2 were assigned from the germline V gene (reference sequence) as SEHNR and FQNEAQ. V ends up 11 bases short and J 3 bases short, with an unmatched junction base count of 9. The sample's time point, from its label and the paper: baseline before first vaccination. Vaccinee samples came from UK trials COV001 and COV002, including a single-blind randomized controlled phase 2/3 trial of AZD1222 (ChAdOx1 nCoV-19) in healthy adults. For TCRbeta chain sequencing, PBMC samples from trial participants were taken at day 0 and at day 28 after the second dose. This clone is a singleton in its sample. Its antigen specificity is not known. No base-level quality is on record; no much larger clone is a single base apart. The CDR3 regions of human TCRbeta chains were analyzed by immunosequencing. The original methods were these. Repertoire TCRs were checked for matches against a reference library of SARS-CoV-2-specific TCRs that had been generated using the MIRA antigen-specificity platform. Breadth meant the fraction of unique TCRs that were SARS-CoV-2-associated, whereas depth meant the fraction of total T cells that were SARS-CoV-2-associated. Using the MIRA data, each spike-specific TCR was mapped to the spike region that the TCR reacts to and placed in a CD4 or CD8 class. Log10-transformed breadth and depth values were compared by one-way ANOVA with Sidak's multiple comparisons tests. The clones in this table, taken by TCRdb from immuneACCESS, are in-frame only. Not every clone is retained; where verified, under half of the shortfall comes from an unresolved V gene, and the cause of the rest is unknown. V, J and clone size reflect that table, while D and trimming were determined from the DNA. The sample data list 45,000 or so clones, and approximately 83% of these were observed just once. The ten largest clones capture roughly half of the sample.

The sequencing here drew on peripheral blood, taken on day 0 of AZD1222 vaccination. The sequence was obtained from an adult in good health. This chain joins TRBV7-9 to TRBJ2-5; 7 middle bases align to TRBD1. In nucleotides, the sequence is TGTGCCGGGAAGAAGGGGACAGAAGAGACCCAGTACTTC. Its coded protein is CAGKKGTEETQYF.